The 30 T cell receptor beta chains below all came from one sample that was sequenced in a study of T cell responses to AZD1222 COVID-19 vaccine. Some clones are missing from TCRdb's copy, which holds only in-frame ones; the method was immunoSEQ multiplex PCR. The table records approximately 130,000 clones, more than 85% of them present only once. The sample consisted of peripheral blood, taken on day 0 of AZD1222 vaccination. These receptors came from an adult in good health.

V is TRBV27 and J is TRBJ1-1; 8 nucleotides line up with TRBD1. The CDR3 is 14 residues long. The J segment lost 4 bases and the V segment lost 3 bases, leaving 4 bases of the junction unmatched. From germline, CDR1 is MNHEY and CDR2 SMNVEV (reference sequence). CDR3 amino acids: CASSLSGGITEAFF. As DNA, the CDR3 is TGTGCCAGCAGTTTGTCAGGGGGCATCACTGAAGCTTTCTTT.

The gene calls are TRBV7-3 and TRBJ2-3, with 9 bases fitting TRBD2. The germline CDR1 and CDR2 sequences are SGHTA and FQGTGA. V was pared by 3 bases and J by 5 bases, with 6 bases of the junction left unmatched. The CDR3 spans 15 residues. CDR3 sequence (DNA): TGTGCCAGCAGCTTGGGCGGGAGGGCGGTAGATACGCAGTATTTT. Encoded protein: CASSLGGRAVDTQYF.

The J gene is TRBJ2-2, the V gene TRBV28; 9 bases line up with TRBD1. Germline V CDR1 and CDR2: MDHEN, SYDVKM. Unmatched junction bases numbered 7, after V lost 2 bases and J lost 6 bases. This CDR3 has 16 residues. The CDR3 here is CASSLGTGSFSGELFF. DNA of the CDR3: TGTGCCAGCAGTTTAGGGACAGGGTCTTTTTCCGGGGAGCTGTTTTTT. Looking up the rest from reference TRBV28 and TRBJ2-2 gives the full variable domain: DVKVTQSSRYLVKRTGEKVFLECVQDMDHENMFWYRQDPGLGLRLIYFSYDVKMKEKGDIPEGYSVSREKKERFSLILESASTNQTSMYLCASSLGTGSFSGELFFGEGSRLTVL.

CDR3 DNA sequence: TGTGCCAGCGGACAGGGGGCGGGAGGCTACACCTTC. This gives the protein CASGQGAGGYTF. The chain employs TRBV10-3 and TRBJ1-2, with 11 nucleotides matching TRBD1. The CDR3 length is 12 residues. The V gene end was trimmed by 10 bases and the J gene end by 8 bases; junction bases not matched to a gene: 6. CDR1 and CDR2 (germline): ENHRY, SYGVKD.

V usage is TRBV9 and J usage is TRBJ1-1; D is perhaps TRBD1 (5 bases). V shed 4 bases and J shed 0 bases, with 10 bases lying between them. The CDR3 sequence is 14 residues long. CDR1 and CDR2 (germline): SGDLS, YYNGEE. The CDR3 nucleotides are TGTGCCAGCAGCTTTGGACACCTGAACACTGAAGCTTTCTTT. It encodes CASSFGHLNTEAFF.

The genes are TRBV4-2 and TRBJ1-6; D possibly corresponds to TRBD1 (6 bases). This CDR3 is built from 14 residues. Germline V gene lookup returns CDR1 LGHNA and CDR2 YNFKEQ. Trimming shortened V by 4 bases and J by 8 bases, and 12 bases separated the two germline ends. The CDR3 sequence is CASSLRGKDSPLHF. CDR3 bases: TGTGCCAGCAGCCTCAGGGGTAAGGATTCACCCCTCCACTTT.

The chain links TRBV5-1 to TRBJ2-2; no firm D call. The V and J ends lost 3 bases and 7 bases respectively, with 4 bases between them. Germline V CDR1 and CDR2: SGHRS, YFSETQ. The CDR3 spans 11 residues. The CDR3 is CASSYDGELFF. The CDR3 region has the DNA TGCGCCAGCAGCTATGACGGGGAGCTGTTTTTT.

The V gene is TRBV19, the J gene TRBJ2-1; 7 bases fit TRBD1. CDR1 is LNHDA and CDR2 is SQIVND in the germline V gene (reference sequence). The CDR3 loop spans 12 amino acids. V shed 4 bases and J 8 bases; nucleotides not matched to a gene: 2. The CDR3 protein is CASSTGGYEQFF. The CDR3 bases are TGTGCCAGTAGTACAGGGGGATATGAGCAGTTCTTC.

In this sample, this clone turned up once. The chain's CDR3 is CASSDQETQYF. As DNA, the CDR3 is TGTGCCAGCTCGGACCAAGAGACCCAGTACTTC. The chain has TRBV12-3 or TRBV12-4 and TRBJ2-5; D unresolved. Trimming shortened V by 8 bases and J by 0 bases, and 4 bases separated the two germline ends. The CDR3 is 11 residues long.

The CDR3 region has the DNA TGTGCCAGCTCACCGGGGACAGCGACAAACACTGAAGCTTTCTTT. This translates into CASSPGTATNTEAFF. This rearrangement joins TRBV18 to TRBJ1-1; 7 bases match TRBD1. The CDR3 has 15 amino acids. Germline V gives CDR1 KGHSH, CDR2 LQKENI. V was clipped by 3 bases and J by 2 bases; unmatched bases: 6. Supplemented by reference TRBV18 and TRBJ1-1, the full variable domain reads NAGVMQNPRHLVRRRGQEARLRCSPMKGHSHVYWYRQLPEEGLKFMVYLQKENIIDESGMPKERFSAEFPKEGPSILRIQQVVRGDSAAYFCASSPGTATNTEAFFGQGTRLTVV.

This chain connects TRBV29-1 to TRBJ2-7; 10 bases align to TRBD1. Germline trimming cut 4 bases from V and 7 bases from J; bases unmatched to any gene: 10. The germline gives CDR1 SQVTM, CDR2 ANQGSEA. The CDR3 has 14 amino acids. The CDR3 DNA reads TGCAGCGTTGTGCTGACAGGGGGCGCCGGGGAGCAGTACTTC. Amino acids: CSVVLTGGAGEQYF.

This chain connects TRBV15 to TRBJ1-6, with 7 bases fitting TRBD1. The CDR3 runs 15 residues. The V segment lost 0 bases and the J segment 4 bases; nucleotides outside the gene matches: 0. The germline V gene has CDR1 LNHNV and CDR2 YYDKDF (reference sequence). CDR3 region: CATSRETGYNSPLHF. CDR3 sequence (DNA): TGTGCCACCAGCAGAGAGACAGGGTATAATTCACCCCTCCACTTT. The variable domain in full, with the rest retrieved from reference TRBV15 and TRBJ1-6, is DAMVIQNPRYQVTQFGKPVTLSCSQTLNHNVMYWYQQKSSQAPKLLFHYYDKDFNNEADTPDNFQSRRPNTSFCFLDIRSPGLGDTAMYLCATSRETGYNSPLHFGNGTRLTVT.

J is TRBJ2-1 and V is TRBV18; a possible D gene is TRBD2 (6 bases). Germline lookup yields CDR1 KGHSH and CDR2 LQKENI. V lost 5 bases to trimming and J lost 1 base, with 15 bases between them. This CDR3 comprises 16 residues. This CDR3 reads CASSWAAAGSYNEQFF. The CDR3 DNA reads as TGTGCCAGCTCATGGGCGGCGGCGGGATCCTACAATGAGCAGTTCTTC.

J is TRBJ2-1 and V is TRBV7-9; 7 bases agree with TRBD2. Germline V gene data show CDR1 as SEHNR and CDR2 as FQNEAQ (reference sequence). CDR3 length equals 15 residues. The J segment lost 5 bases and the V segment lost 5 bases, leaving 9 bases of the junction unmatched. The CDR3 region is CASSPAGGGNNEQFF. The CDR3 nucleotides read TGTGCCAGCAGCCCCGCGGGCGGGGGTAACAATGAGCAGTTCTTC.

The chain links TRBV7-2 to TRBJ2-1, with 10 nucleotides matching TRBD2. V dropped 3 bases and J dropped 8; count of bases not matched to a gene: 7. Per germline, CDR1 SGHTA and CDR2 FQGNSA. The CDR3 consists of 15 residues. The CDR3 here is CASSFWASGRDEQFF. The CDR3 coding sequence is TGTGCCAGCAGCTTCTGGGCTAGCGGGAGAGATGAGCAGTTCTTC.

The chain uses TRBV7-2 and TRBJ2-1; D uncertain. V was pared by 5 bases and J by 7 bases, with 15 bases between. Looked up from germline, CDR1 is SGHTA and CDR2 is FQGNSA. The CDR3 covers 14 residues. In DNA form, the CDR3 reads TGTGCCAGCAGCCAAATCCCGCAAGGGAATGAGCAGTTCTTC. Translated: CASSQIPQGNEQFF. The complete variable domain, with remaining parts taken from reference TRBV7-2 and TRBJ2-1, reads GAGVSQSPSNKVTEKGKDVELRCDPISGHTALYWYRQSLGQGLEFLIYFQGNSAPDKSGLPSDRFSAERTGGSVSTLTIQRTQQEDSAVYLCASSQIPQGNEQFFGPGTRLTVL.

This chain uses TRBV7-2 with TRBJ2-4, with 7 bases identical to TRBD2. The CDR3 runs 17 residues. The V segment lost 5 bases and the J segment 1 base; nucleotides outside the gene matches: 11. The V gene's germline CDR1 is SGHTA and CDR2 FQGNSA. The chain's CDR3 is CASSPIRGSGAKNIQYF. For the CDR3, the DNA is TGTGCCAGCAGCCCCATTCGCGGGAGCGGGGCCAAAAACATTCAGTACTTC. Drawing the rest from reference TRBV7-2 and TRBJ2-4, the complete variable domain is GAGVSQSPSNKVTEKGKDVELRCDPISGHTALYWYRQSLGQGLEFLIYFQGNSAPDKSGLPSDRFSAERTGGSVSTLTIQRTQQEDSAVYLCASSPIRGSGAKNIQYFGAGTRLSVL.

The rearrangement links TRBV3-1 (or the pseudogene TRBV3-2) to TRBJ2-3; 14 bases match TRBD2. V shed 4 bases and J 5 bases; nucleotides not matched to a gene: 11. CDR1 LGHDT and CDR2 YNNKEL come from the germline V gene (reference sequence). This CDR3 region has 18 residues. CDR3 protein: CASSPGTSGRLIGDTQYF. CDR3 in DNA: TGTGCCAGCAGCCCGGGGACTAGCGGGAGACTGATAGGAGATACGCAGTATTTT.

In its sample, this clone was seen once. The chain is built from TRBV11-3 and TRBJ1-5, with a tentative D call TRBD1 (6 bases). Per the germline V gene, CDR1 is SGHNT and CDR2 is YENEEA. This CDR3 has 16 residues. The V gene lost 5 bases and the J gene lost 0 bases, with 14 bases spanning the gap. The CDR3: CASSPDSVYSNQPQHF. Written as DNA, the CDR3 is TGTGCCAGCAGCCCGGACAGTGTTTATAGCAATCAGCCCCAGCATTTT.

V gene TRBV2 combines with J gene TRBJ1-5; unclear D gene. The CDR3 runs to 15 residues. V lost 4 bases to trimming and J lost 0 bases, with 10 bases between them. The germline CDR1 and CDR2 sequences are SNHLY and FYNNEI. The CDR3 is CASSGTAFSNQPQHF. CDR3 bases: TGTGCCAGCAGTGGAACAGCTTTTAGCAATCAGCCCCAGCATTTT.

This chain joins TRBV6-5 and TRBJ1-5, with D unclear. Germline V CDR1 and CDR2: MNHEY, SVGAGI. The germline V and J ends were trimmed by 0 bases and 6 bases, with 6 bases remaining between them. This CDR3 region has 13 residues. The CDR3 DNA follows: TGTGCCAGCAGTTACTCGATTATTCAGCCCCAGCATTTT. As protein: CASSYSIIQPQHF.

J is TRBJ1-1 and V is TRBV11-3, with TRBD1 matching over 8 bases. The CDR3 sequence is 15 residues long. Germline CDR1 reads SGHNT; CDR2 reads YENEEA. Trimming removed 1 base from V and 4 bases from J; junction bases left unmatched: 5. CDR3 in amino acids: CASSLGRQGTTEAFF. The CDR3, as DNA: TGTGCCAGCAGCTTAGGTCGACAGGGGACCACTGAAGCTTTCTTT.

This clone was counted once. This chain links TRBV9 with TRBJ2-4, with 9 bases fitting TRBD2. Germline V gene data show CDR1 as SGDLS and CDR2 as YYNGEE. The V segment lost 3 bases and the J segment 0 bases; nucleotides outside the gene matches: 16. The CDR3 totals 20 residues. The CDR3 coding sequence is TGTGCCAGCAGCGCTCGGACTAGCGACAGTGAGAGACTAGCCAAAAACATTCAGTACTTC. Protein product: CASSARTSDSERLAKNIQYF.

The J gene is TRBJ1-3, the V gene TRBV5-6; possibly TRBD1 for D (5 bases). Germline values: CDR1 SGHDT, CDR2 YYEEEE. This CDR3 has 17 amino acids. The V and J ends lost 3 bases and 0 bases respectively, with 16 bases between them. The CDR3 region is CASSSYRYEDSGNTIYF. The DNA of the CDR3 is TGTGCCAGCAGCTCCTACAGGTACGAAGACTCTGGAAACACCATATATTTT.

In regard to this clone: A junction end diverges from the germline sequence, so it may reflect a read error. The V call is TRBV5-1, the J call TRBJ2-2; D possibly matches TRBD1 or TRBD2 (5 bases each). From germline, CDR1 is SGHRS and CDR2 YFSETQ. The CDR3 contains 14 residues. CDR3 protein: CATSPSGPPGELFF. CDR3 DNA: TGCGCCACCAGCCCGTCGGGGCCCCCCGGGGAGCTGTTTTTT.

The chain carries TRBV19 and TRBJ1-1; maybe TRBD1 (5 bases). Per the germline V gene, CDR1 is LNHDA and CDR2 is SQIVND (reference sequence). The V end was cut by 3 bases, the J end by 1 base, with 15 bases between. There are 16 residues in the CDR3. The CDR3 DNA is TGTGCCAGTAGTATGGGTAGGGGAATTTGGAACACTGAAGCTTTCTTT. This sequence encodes CASSMGRGIWNTEAFF.

The chain combines TRBV24-1 with TRBJ2-1; 14 nucleotides match TRBD2. J was trimmed by 4 bases and V by 4 bases; bases with no gene match: 5. CDR3 length: 17 residues. Germline V gene data show CDR1 as KGHDR and CDR2 as SFDVKD. Here the CDR3 DNA reads TGTGCCACCAGTGACCCGGGACTAGCGGGAGCTTACAATGAGCAGTTCTTC. Translating gives CATSDPGLAGAYNEQFF.

The V and J genes are TRBV3-1 (or the pseudogene TRBV3-2) and TRBJ2-5, with D possibly being TRBD1 (6 bases). The CDR3 is 18 residues long. The germline gives CDR1 LGHDT, CDR2 YNNKEL (reference sequence). V lost 6 bases to trimming and J lost 2 bases, with 25 bases between them. CDR3 coding DNA: TGTGCCAGCAGACCTAATCAGGGGTTGTACCAAGGACAAGAGACCCAGTACTTC. Its translation is CASRPNQGLYQGQETQYF.

V gene TRBV5-6 combines with J gene TRBJ1-5, with D hard to call. The V gene's germline CDR1 is SGHDT and CDR2 YYEEEE. V was trimmed by 1 base and J by 6 bases, leaving 11 bases between them. The CDR3 length is 14 residues. The CDR3 protein is CASSLWGRTQPQHF. In DNA form, the CDR3 reads TGTGCCAGCAGCTTGTGGGGTAGAACTCAGCCCCAGCATTTT.

This clone has only one observation. The rearrangement links TRBV28 to TRBJ1-6, with 9 bases that match TRBD1. Trimming at V came to 8 bases and at J to 8 bases, leaving 13 bases not matched to a gene. Germline loops: CDR1 MDHEN, CDR2 SYDVKM. The CDR3 extends over 16 amino acids. The CDR3 region is CASLTGGGSGYSPLHF. The DNA of the CDR3 is TGTGCCAGCCTAACAGGGGGCGGGTCTGGTTATTCACCCCTCCACTTT.